Detailed here is one T cell receptor (beta chain). Its antigen is unidentified. V shed 3 bases and J 7 bases; nucleotides not matched to a gene: 5. The germline gives CDR1 SQVTM, CDR2 ANQGSEA. The CDR3 covers 12 residues. Amplified TCR beta CDR3 regions came from RNA transcripts. RT-PCR in the first round (using the HTBI primer set) targeted the TCR CDR3. TCRdb passed the multiplex PCR reads through MiXCR, listing each CDR3 protein once. The sample lists hundreds of thousands of distinct CDR3 sequences; about 20% were seen once. The sample is drawn from a study of T cells in Graves' hyperthyroidism and ophthalmopathy. Study-level findings and limits: A model of 13 V-J features distinguished ophthalmopathy from stable hyperthyroidism. Ophthalmopathy prediction by the model preceded onset by a median approximately 5.9 months.

Individuals with ophthalmopathy presented a Clinical Activity Score of at least 3, a NOSPECS grade of at least 4 and a duration under 3 months. Sequenced input: blood. The J gene is TRBJ1-2, the V gene TRBV29-1, with 7 bases identical to TRBD1. This TCR was sampled from a middle-aged man with Graves' ophthalmopathy. For the CDR3, the DNA is TGCAGCGTTGAGGAGGGGGCCGGTGGCTACACCTTC. It translates to CSVEEGAGGYTF.